This record looks at one T cell receptor beta chain sequence and its context. The antigen is undetermined. Genomic DNA for TCR beta libraries, 1.5 to 2 micrograms, came from cryopreserved PBMCs. This sample was included in a study of cytotoxic CD8 clonotypes in ibrutinib-treated CLL. Across the whole study: The cohort had some 10 relapsed/refractory and approximately 14 treatment-naive patients, roughly 17 IGHV unmutated. Study results and limitations: The study found baseline clonality above age-matched healthy donors, tracking circulating CD8+ T-cell counts. Rare overall, public clonotypes shrank or held steady under therapy.

Trimming pared 1 base from V and 7 bases from J, leaving 13 bases between. The CDR3 runs to 14 residues. Germline V lookup: CDR1 LGHNA, CDR2 YNFKEQ. This table comes from immunoSEQ multiplex PCR, and its TCRdb copy is limited to in-frame clones, with some not included. The table lists 140,000 to 150,000 clones, about 75% of them singletons. The V call is TRBV4-2, the J call TRBJ1-2, with D perhaps TRBD1 (5 bases). The TCR comes from a human donor with chronic lymphocytic leukemia. The sequencing here drew on PBMCs, taken after 24 months of ibrutinib treatment. The CDR3 region is CASSQVGTLSGYTF. DNA for the CDR3: TGTGCCAGCAGCCAAGTAGGGACCCTTTCTGGCTACACCTTC.